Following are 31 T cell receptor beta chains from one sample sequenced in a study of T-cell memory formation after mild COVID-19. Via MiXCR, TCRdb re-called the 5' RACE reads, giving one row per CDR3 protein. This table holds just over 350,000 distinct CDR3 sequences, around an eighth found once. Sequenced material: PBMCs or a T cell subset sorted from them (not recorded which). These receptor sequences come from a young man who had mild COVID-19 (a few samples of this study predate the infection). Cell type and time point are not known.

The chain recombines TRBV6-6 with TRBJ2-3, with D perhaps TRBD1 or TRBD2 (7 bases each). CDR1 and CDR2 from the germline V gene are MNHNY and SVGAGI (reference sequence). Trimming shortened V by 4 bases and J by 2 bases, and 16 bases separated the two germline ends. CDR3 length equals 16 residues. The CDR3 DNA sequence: TGTGCCAGCAGTTCTCAGGGGGGGCCGGTCACAGATACGCAGTATTTT. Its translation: CASSSQGGPVTDTQYF.

Written as DNA, the CDR3 is TGCGCCAGCAGCTTGGAGGGACAGCTCTACAATGAGCAGTTCTTC. It encodes CASSLEGQLYNEQFF. The gene calls are TRBV5-1 and TRBJ2-1; 7 nucleotides align to TRBD1. The V and J ends lost 0 bases and 3 bases, in that order; junction bases with no gene match: 3. The germline CDR1 and CDR2 sequences are SGHRS and YFSETQ. The CDR3 runs to 15 residues.

For the CDR3, the DNA is TGTGCAAGTCGCCCGGACAGGGCAAACACTGAAGCTTTCTTT. Encoded protein: CASRPDRANTEAFF. This chain connects TRBV12-2 to TRBJ1-1; no DNA check was done on the table's D call, TRBD1. TRBV12-2 is deemed a pseudogene. The CDR3 sequence is 14 residues long.

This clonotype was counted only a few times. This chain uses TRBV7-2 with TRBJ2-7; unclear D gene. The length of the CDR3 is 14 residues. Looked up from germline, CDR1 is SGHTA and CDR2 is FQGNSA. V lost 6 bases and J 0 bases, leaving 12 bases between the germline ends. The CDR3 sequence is CASRPAHSSYEQYF. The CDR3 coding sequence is TGTGCCAGCAGGCCGGCCCATAGCTCCTACGAGCAGTACTTC.

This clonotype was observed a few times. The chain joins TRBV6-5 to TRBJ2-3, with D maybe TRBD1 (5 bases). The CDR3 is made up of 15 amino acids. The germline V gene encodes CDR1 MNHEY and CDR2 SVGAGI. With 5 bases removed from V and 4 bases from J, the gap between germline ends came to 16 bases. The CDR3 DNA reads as TGTGCCAGCAGTGCTTGGCAGGAAGGGGCAGATACGCAGTATTTT. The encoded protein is CASSAWQEGADTQYF.

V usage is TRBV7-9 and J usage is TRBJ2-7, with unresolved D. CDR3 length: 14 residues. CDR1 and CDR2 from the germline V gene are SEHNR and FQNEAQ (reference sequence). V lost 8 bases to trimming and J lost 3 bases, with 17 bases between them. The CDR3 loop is CASAQARSIYEQYF. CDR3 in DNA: TGTGCCAGCGCTCAGGCCCGGTCAATCTACGAGCAGTACTTC.

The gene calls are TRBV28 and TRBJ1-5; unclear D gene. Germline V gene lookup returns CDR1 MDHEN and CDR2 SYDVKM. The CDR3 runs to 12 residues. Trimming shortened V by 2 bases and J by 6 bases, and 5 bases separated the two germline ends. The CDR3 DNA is TGTGCCAGCAGTTTAACGTTTCAGCCCCAGCATTTT. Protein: CASSLTFQPQHF.

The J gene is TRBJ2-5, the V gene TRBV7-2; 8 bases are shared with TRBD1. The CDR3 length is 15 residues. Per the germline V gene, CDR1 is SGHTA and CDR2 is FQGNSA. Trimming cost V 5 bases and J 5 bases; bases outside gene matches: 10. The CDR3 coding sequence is TGTGCCAGCAGCCGGGACAGGACCCTGCTGGAGACCCAGTACTTC. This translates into CASSRDRTLLETQYF.

CDR3 region: CASSFKTGRASEAFF. The CDR3 nucleotides read TGTGCCAGCAGTTTTAAGACGGGCAGGGCCTCTGAAGCTTTCTTT. The rearrangement uses TRBV27 and TRBJ1-1; perhaps TRBD1 as D (5 bases). The V gene's germline CDR1 is MNHEY and CDR2 SMNVEV (reference sequence). This CDR3 is 15 amino acids long. Trimming pared 3 bases from V and 6 bases from J, leaving 17 bases between.

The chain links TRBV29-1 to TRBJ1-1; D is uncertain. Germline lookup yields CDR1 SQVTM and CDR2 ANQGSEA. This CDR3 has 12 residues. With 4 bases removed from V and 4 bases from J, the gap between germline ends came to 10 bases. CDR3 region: CSVVQVTTEAFF. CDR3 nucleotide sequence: TGCAGCGTTGTCCAGGTTACCACTGAAGCTTTCTTT.

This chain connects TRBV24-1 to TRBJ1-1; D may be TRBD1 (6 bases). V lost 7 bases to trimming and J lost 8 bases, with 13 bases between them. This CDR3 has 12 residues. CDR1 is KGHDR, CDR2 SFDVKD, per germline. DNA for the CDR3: TGTGCCACCAGCGCCTCGGACAGAGAAGCTTTCTTT. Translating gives CATSASDREAFF.

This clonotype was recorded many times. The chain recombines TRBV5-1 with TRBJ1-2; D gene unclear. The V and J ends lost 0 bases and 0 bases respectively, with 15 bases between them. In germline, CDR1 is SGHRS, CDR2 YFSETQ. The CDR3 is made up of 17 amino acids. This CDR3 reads CASSLDVASPSNYGYTF. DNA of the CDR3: TGCGCCAGCAGCTTGGATGTTGCCAGCCCCTCTAACTATGGCTACACCTTC.

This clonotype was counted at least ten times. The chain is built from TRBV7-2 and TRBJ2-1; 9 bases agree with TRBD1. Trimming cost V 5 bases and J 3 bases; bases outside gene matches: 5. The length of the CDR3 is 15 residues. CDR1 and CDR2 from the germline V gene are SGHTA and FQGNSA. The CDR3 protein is CASSQTGGYYNEQFF. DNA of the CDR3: TGTGCCAGCAGCCAGACAGGGGGGTACTACAATGAGCAGTTCTTC.

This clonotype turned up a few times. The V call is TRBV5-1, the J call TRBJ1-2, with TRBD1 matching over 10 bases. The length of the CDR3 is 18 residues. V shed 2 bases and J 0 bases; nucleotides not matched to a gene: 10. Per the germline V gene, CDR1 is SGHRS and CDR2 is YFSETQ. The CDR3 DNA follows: TGCGCCAGCAGCTTTTTGACTTTAGGGACAGGGGCTAACTATGGCTACACCTTC. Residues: CASSFLTLGTGANYGYTF.

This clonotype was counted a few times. The CDR3 here is CASSPPGLAGIDEQFF. CDR3 DNA sequence: TGTGCCAGCAGCCCGCCGGGACTAGCGGGGATCGATGAGCAGTTCTTC. The rearrangement links TRBV9 to TRBJ2-1; TRBD2 agrees at 13 bases. The CDR3 extends over 16 amino acids. CDR1 and CDR2 (germline): SGDLS, YYNGEE. Trimming cost V 4 bases and J 8 bases; bases outside gene matches: 9.

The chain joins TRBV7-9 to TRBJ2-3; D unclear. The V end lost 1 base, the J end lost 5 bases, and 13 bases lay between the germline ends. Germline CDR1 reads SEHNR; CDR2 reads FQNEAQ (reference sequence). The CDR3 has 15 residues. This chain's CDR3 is CASSLDVTVRDTQYF. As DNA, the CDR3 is TGTGCCAGCAGCTTAGACGTGACGGTGAGAGATACGCAGTATTTT.

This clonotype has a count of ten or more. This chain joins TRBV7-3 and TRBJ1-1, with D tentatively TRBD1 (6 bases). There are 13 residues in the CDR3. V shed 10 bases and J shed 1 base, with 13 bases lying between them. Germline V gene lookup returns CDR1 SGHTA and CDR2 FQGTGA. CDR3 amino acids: CATARTANTEAFF. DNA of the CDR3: TGTGCCACCGCCCGGACAGCGAACACTGAAGCTTTCTTT.

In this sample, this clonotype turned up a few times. CDR3 region: CASSLDPMGVQPQHF. The CDR3 nucleotides are TGCGCCAGCAGCTTGGATCCTATGGGGGTACAGCCCCAGCATTTT. This chain uses TRBV5-1 with TRBJ1-5, with a weak D call TRBD1 (5 bases). V lost 0 bases and J 7 bases, leaving 14 bases between the germline ends. CDR1 SGHRS and CDR2 YFSETQ come from the germline V gene. There are 15 residues in the CDR3.

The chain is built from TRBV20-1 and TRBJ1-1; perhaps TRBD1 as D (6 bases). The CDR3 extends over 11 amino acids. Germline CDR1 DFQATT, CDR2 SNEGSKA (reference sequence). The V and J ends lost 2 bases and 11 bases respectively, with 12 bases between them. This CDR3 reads CSARSGAWAFF. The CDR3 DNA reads TGCAGTGCTAGATCGGGGGCATGGGCTTTCTTT.

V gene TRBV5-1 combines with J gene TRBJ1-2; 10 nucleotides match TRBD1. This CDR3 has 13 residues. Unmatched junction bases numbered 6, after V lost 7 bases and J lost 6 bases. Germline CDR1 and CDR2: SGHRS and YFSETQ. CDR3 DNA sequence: TGCGCCAGCGGTACGACAGGGGGCAATGGCTACACCTTC. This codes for CASGTTGGNGYTF.

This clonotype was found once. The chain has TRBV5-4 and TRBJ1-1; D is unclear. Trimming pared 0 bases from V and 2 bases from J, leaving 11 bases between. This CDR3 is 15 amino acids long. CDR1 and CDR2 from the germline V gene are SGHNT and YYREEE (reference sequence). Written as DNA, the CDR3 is TGTGCCAGCAGCTTGGATTGGGCGGTTAACACTGAAGCTTTCTTT. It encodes CASSLDWAVNTEAFF. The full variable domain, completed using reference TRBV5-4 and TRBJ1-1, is ETGVTQSPTHLIKTRGQQVTLRCSSQSGHNTVSWYQQALGQGPQFIFQYYREEENGRGNFPPRFSGLQFPNYSSELNVNALELDDSALYLCASSLDWAVNTEAFFGQGTRLTVV.

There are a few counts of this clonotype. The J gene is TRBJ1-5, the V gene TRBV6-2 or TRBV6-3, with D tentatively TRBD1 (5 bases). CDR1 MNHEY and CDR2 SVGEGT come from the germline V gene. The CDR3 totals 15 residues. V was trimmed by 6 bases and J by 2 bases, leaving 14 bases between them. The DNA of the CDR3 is TGTGCCAGCAGCCACGGACAAGGGGGCAATCAGCCCCAGCATTTT. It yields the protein CASSHGQGGNQPQHF.

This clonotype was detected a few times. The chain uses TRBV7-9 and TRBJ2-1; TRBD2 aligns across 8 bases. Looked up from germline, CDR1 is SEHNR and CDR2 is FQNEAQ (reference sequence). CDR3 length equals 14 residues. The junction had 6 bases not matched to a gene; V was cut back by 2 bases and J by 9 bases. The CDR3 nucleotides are TGTGCCAGCAGCTTATCGCGGGGGGAGGCTGAGCAGTTCTTC. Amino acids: CASSLSRGEAEQFF.

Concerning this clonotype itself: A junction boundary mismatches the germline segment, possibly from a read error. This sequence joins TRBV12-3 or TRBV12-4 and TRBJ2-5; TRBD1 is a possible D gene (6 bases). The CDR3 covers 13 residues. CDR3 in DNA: TGTGCCAGCAGTAACGAGGGGGTAGAGGCCCAGTACTTC. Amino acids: CASSNEGVEAQYF.

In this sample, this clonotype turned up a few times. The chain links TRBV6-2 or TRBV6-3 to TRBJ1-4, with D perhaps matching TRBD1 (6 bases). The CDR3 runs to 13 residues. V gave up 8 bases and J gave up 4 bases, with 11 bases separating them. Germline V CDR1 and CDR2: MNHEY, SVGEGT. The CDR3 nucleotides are TGTGCCAGCGGAGGACAGTATAATGAAAAACTGTTTTTT. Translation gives CASGGQYNEKLFF.

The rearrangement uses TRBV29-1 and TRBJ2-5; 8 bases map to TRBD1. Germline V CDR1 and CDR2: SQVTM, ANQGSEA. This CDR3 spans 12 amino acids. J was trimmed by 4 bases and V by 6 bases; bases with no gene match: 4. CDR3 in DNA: TGCAGCGTCGCCAGGGGGCGAGAGACCCAGTACTTC. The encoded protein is CSVARGRETQYF. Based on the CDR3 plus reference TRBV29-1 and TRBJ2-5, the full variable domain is SAVISQKPSRDICQRGTSLTIQCQVDSQVTMMFWYRQQPGQSLTLIATANQGSEATYESGFVIDKFPISRPNLTFSTLTVSNMSPEDSSIYLCSVARGRETQYFGPGTRLLVL.

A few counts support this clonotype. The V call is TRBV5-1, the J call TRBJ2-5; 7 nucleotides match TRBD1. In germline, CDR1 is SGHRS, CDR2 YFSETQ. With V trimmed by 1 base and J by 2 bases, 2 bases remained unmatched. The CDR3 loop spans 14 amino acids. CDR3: CASSLWGQQETQYF. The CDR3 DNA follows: TGCGCCAGCAGCTTGTGGGGACAGCAAGAGACCCAGTACTTC.

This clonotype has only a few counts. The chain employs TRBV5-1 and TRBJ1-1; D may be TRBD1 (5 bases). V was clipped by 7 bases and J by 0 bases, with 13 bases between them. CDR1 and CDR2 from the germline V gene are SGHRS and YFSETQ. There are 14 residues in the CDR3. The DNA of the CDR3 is TGCGCCAGCGGGAGCGGGGGATTGAACACTGAAGCTTTCTTT. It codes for CASGSGGLNTEAFF.

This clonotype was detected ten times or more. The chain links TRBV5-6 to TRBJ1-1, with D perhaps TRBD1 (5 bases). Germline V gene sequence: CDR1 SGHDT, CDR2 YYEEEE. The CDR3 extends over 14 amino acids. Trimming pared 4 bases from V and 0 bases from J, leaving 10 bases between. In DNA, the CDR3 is TGTGCCAGCAGCATGGACATCATGAACACTGAAGCTTTCTTT. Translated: CASSMDIMNTEAFF.

CDR3 sequence reads: CASSLVGGQGYEQFF. The CDR3 region has the DNA TGCGCCAGCAGCTTGGTAGGCGGACAGGGTTATGAGCAGTTCTTC. This rearrangement joins TRBV5-1 to TRBJ2-1; 8 bases fit TRBD1. Germline trimming cut 0 bases from V and 8 bases from J; bases unmatched to any gene: 7. This CDR3 has 15 residues. Germline values: CDR1 SGHRS, CDR2 YFSETQ.

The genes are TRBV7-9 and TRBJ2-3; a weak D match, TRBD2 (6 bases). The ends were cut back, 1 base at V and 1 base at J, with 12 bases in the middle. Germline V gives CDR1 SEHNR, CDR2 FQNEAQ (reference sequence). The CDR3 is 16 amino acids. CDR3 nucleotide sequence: TGTGCCAGCAGCTTAGTTGGGCGGGGAGGCACAGATACGCAGTATTTT. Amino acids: CASSLVGRGGTDTQYF.